The present TCR beta chain was sequenced within a study of T cells in Graves' hyperthyroidism and ophthalmopathy. Authors of the study amplified TCR beta CDR3 regions from RNA transcripts. HTBI primers drove first-round RT-PCR of the TCR CDR3. Using its own MiXCR run on the multiplex PCR reads, TCRdb lists one record per CDR3 protein. Of around 500,000 distinct CDR3 sequences in the sample, less than 25% were seen once. Germline V lookup: CDR1 ENHRY, CDR2 SYGVKD. This CDR3 region has 14 residues. V was shortened by 2 bases and J by 4 bases, with 11 bases between the two germline ends. The chain links TRBV10-3 to TRBJ1-2, with D possibly being TRBD1 (5 bases). The sample was blood. The TCR sequence derives from a woman aged 70-85 years with Graves' ophthalmopathy. CDR3 protein: CAISELDGAYGYTF. CDR3 in DNA: TGTGCCATCAGTGAGCTCGATGGGGCCTATGGCTACACCTTC.